The 20 T cell receptor beta chains below were found in one sample sequenced in a study of cytomegalovirus exposure and HLA in healthy donors. PCR primers comprised 60 Vbeta and 13 Jbeta primers. Clones were sequenced by immunoSEQ multiplex PCR, and TCRdb holds only the in-frame ones, with some missing. The data contain roughly 63,000 clones, more than 60% of them seen just once; the ten biggest clones take up approximately 22%. Sequenced input: PBMCs. These receptors came from a woman in her thirties or forties in good health and CMV-seropositive.

The chain carries TRBV7-7 and TRBJ1-1; D gene uncertain. Trimming removed 5 bases at V and 0 bases at J, with 7 bases between. Germline CDR1 and CDR2: SSHAT and FNYEAQ (reference sequence). This CDR3 contains 13 residues. The CDR3 protein is CASSPQVNTEAFF. In DNA form, the CDR3 reads TGTGCCAGCAGCCCCCAGGTGAACACTGAAGCTTTCTTT.

This clone was detected a few times. This chain connects TRBV5-6 to TRBJ1-4; a possible D gene is TRBD1 (5 bases). Looked up from germline, CDR1 is SGHDT and CDR2 is YYEEEE. Trimming took off 4 bases at V and 8 bases at J, with 15 bases between the two ends. This CDR3 is 14 amino acids long. Here the CDR3 reads CASSPSDIDEKLFF. DNA for the CDR3: TGTGCCAGCAGCCCATCGGACATAGACGAAAAACTGTTTTTT.

J is TRBJ2-3 and V is TRBV5-4, with 11 bases aligning to TRBD1. V lost 0 bases, J lost 3 bases, and 6 bases stayed unmatched. The germline CDR1 and CDR2 sequences are SGHNT and YYREEE (reference sequence). The CDR3 is 17 amino acids. The CDR3 loop is CASSLGAGQGATDTQYF. CDR3 DNA: TGTGCCAGCAGCTTGGGGGCAGGACAGGGGGCAACAGATACGCAGTATTTT.

The V gene is TRBV30, the J gene TRBJ1-1, with a possible D match to TRBD1 (6 bases). This CDR3 region has 12 residues. CDR1 GTSNPN and CDR2 SVGIG come from the germline V gene (reference sequence). Trimming took 2 bases from V and 3 from J, leaving 7 bases between them. CDR3 in amino acids: CAWSRTDTEAFF. The CDR3 nucleotides are TGTGCCTGGAGTCGGACAGACACTGAAGCTTTCTTT. The full variable domain, in which reference TRBV30 and TRBJ1-1 provide the parts outside the CDR3, is SQTIHQWPATLVQPVGSPLSLECTVEGTSNPNLYWYRQAAGRGLQLLFYSVGIGQISSEVPQNLSASRPQDRQFILSSKKLLLSDSGFYLCAWSRTDTEAFFGQGTRLTVV.

The gene calls are TRBV6-6 and TRBJ1-2; 10 nucleotides align to TRBD1. CDR1 is MNHNY and CDR2 is SVGAGI in the germline V gene (reference sequence). CDR3 length: 14 amino acids. V lost 4 bases and J lost 7; bases outside the gene matches: 6. CDR3 sequence reads: CASSFEGQGSGYTF. DNA for the CDR3: TGTGCCAGCAGTTTCGAGGGACAGGGGTCTGGCTACACCTTC.

The chain couples TRBV18 to TRBJ2-7, with 8 bases fitting TRBD1. The CDR3 covers 14 residues. Germline trimming cut 4 bases from V and 3 bases from J; bases unmatched to any gene: 5. CDR1 and CDR2 (germline): KGHSH, LQKENI. The CDR3 loop reads CASSQTGQDYEQYF. DNA for the CDR3: TGTGCCAGCTCACAAACGGGACAGGACTACGAGCAGTACTTC.

The rearrangement uses TRBV27 and TRBJ1-5, with 9 bases matching TRBD1. This CDR3 spans 15 amino acids. V was pared by 5 bases and J by 4 bases, with 6 bases of the junction left unmatched. The germline V gene has CDR1 MNHEY and CDR2 SMNVEV (reference sequence). CDR3 loop: CASSVRQGGNQPQHF. The DNA for the CDR3 is TGTGCCAGCAGTGTCCGACAGGGGGGAAATCAGCCCCAGCATTTT.

This chain joins TRBV9 and TRBJ2-3; no definite D call. The CDR3 loop spans 12 amino acids. Germline V gene data show CDR1 as SGDLS and CDR2 as YYNGEE. Trimming removed 0 bases at V and 5 bases at J, with 4 bases between. In DNA form, the CDR3 reads TGTGCCAGCAGCGTAGCCCAAGATACGCAGTATTTT. Encoded protein: CASSVAQDTQYF.

The chain recombines TRBV5-1 with TRBJ2-5; no firm D call. There are 14 residues in the CDR3. The V gene's germline CDR1 is SGHRS and CDR2 YFSETQ. V was pared by 0 bases and J by 1 base, with 7 bases between. The CDR3 DNA sequence: TGCGCCAGCAGCTTGGAAGAGGCCCAAGAGACCCAGTACTTC. Protein: CASSLEEAQETQYF.

With regard to this clone: One end of the junction is discordant with germline, which a read error may explain. This chain joins TRBV5-8 and TRBJ1-2; D uncertain. This CDR3 has 13 residues. CDR1 is SGHTS, CDR2 YDEGEE, per germline. The CDR3 protein is CASTLTRGDGYTF. The CDR3 DNA reads TGTGCCAGCACCTTGACCCGGGGAGATGGCTACACCTTC. Filled out from reference TRBV5-8 and TRBJ1-2, the complete variable domain reads EAGVTQSPTHLIKTRGQQATLRCSPISGHTSVYWYQQALGLGLQFLLWYDEGEERNRGNFPPRFSGRQFPNYSSELNVNALELEDSALYLCASTLTRGDGYTFGSGTRLTVV.

By share, this clone counts as medium-sized. The J gene is TRBJ2-6, the V gene TRBV25-1, with D uncertain. CDR1 MGHDK and CDR2 SYGVNS come from the germline V gene. The CDR3 sequence is 13 residues long. The V gene lost 3 bases and the J gene lost 4 bases, with 4 bases spanning the gap. DNA of the CDR3: TGTGCCAGCAGTGATGCGGGGGCCAACGTCCTGACTTTC. Translating gives CASSDAGANVLTF.

The gene calls are TRBV12-5 and TRBJ2-3; D gene ambiguous. CDR1 LGHNT and CDR2 FRNRAP come from the germline V gene. The CDR3 extends over 14 amino acids. V shed 4 bases and J shed 2 bases, with 10 bases lying between them. The chain's CDR3 is CASGSERDTDTQYF. The CDR3 region has the DNA TGTGCTAGTGGTTCTGAGCGTGACACAGATACGCAGTATTTT.

The table lists this clone with a few counts. The chain is built from TRBV10-3 and TRBJ2-2; maybe TRBD2 (7 bases). V was cut by 4 bases and J by 6 bases, with 15 bases left in between. This CDR3 has 15 amino acids. Germline loops: CDR1 ENHRY, CDR2 SYGVKD. DNA of the CDR3: TGTGCCATCAGTGCGGGGGGCCGGGAAGCCGGGGAGCTGTTTTTT. Amino acids: CAISAGGREAGELFF.

The chain has TRBV6-5 and TRBJ1-2, with D perhaps TRBD1 (5 bases). Germline values: CDR1 MNHEY, CDR2 SVGAGI. The CDR3 covers 12 residues. Trimming removed 6 bases at V and 8 bases at J, with 13 bases between. The CDR3 sequence is CASRKGFQGYTF. The CDR3 nucleotides read TGTGCCAGCAGGAAGGGGTTTCAGGGCTACACCTTC.

A word on this clone: One end of the junction fails to match germline, which may point to a read error. The chain combines TRBV7-9 with TRBJ2-3; 7 bases fit TRBD2. The CDR3 covers 15 residues. The germline CDR1 and CDR2 sequences are SEHNR and FQNEAQ (reference sequence). The CDR3 DNA sequence: TGTTCCAGCAGCTTAGAAGGCCTAGCGGAAGATACGCAGTATTTT. Translation: CSSSLEGLAEDTQYF.

In DNA, the CDR3 is TGTGCCAGCAGTGAAGGACGACAGCTATATGGCTACACCTTC. Translating gives CASSEGRQLYGYTF. The chain recombines TRBV6-1 with TRBJ1-2, with D possibly matching TRBD1 (5 bases). The length of the CDR3 is 14 residues. Trimming shortened V by 1 base and J by 5 bases, and 11 bases separated the two germline ends. Germline values: CDR1 MNHNS, CDR2 SASEGT.

The chain has TRBV11-2 and TRBJ2-4; D is possibly TRBD1 (6 bases). V gave up 5 bases and J gave up 2 bases, with 16 bases separating them. CDR3 length: 16 residues. Looked up from germline, CDR1 is SGHAT and CDR2 is FQNNGV. CDR3 amino acids: CASSDRPLRSKNIQYF. CDR3 nucleotide sequence: TGTGCCAGCAGCGACAGGCCGTTGCGTTCCAAAAACATTCAGTACTTC.

Written as DNA, the CDR3 is TGTGCCAGCGCCTCAGGGGCCCAGTCCCAGCCCCAGCATTTT. It encodes CASASGAQSQPQHF. The chain recombines TRBV19 with TRBJ1-5; D perhaps matches TRBD1 (6 bases). V lost 9 bases and J 7 bases, leaving 19 bases between the germline ends. The CDR3 has 14 residues. Looked up from germline, CDR1 is LNHDA and CDR2 is SQIVND (reference sequence).

The V gene is TRBV7-2, the J gene TRBJ1-1, with D tentatively TRBD1 (5 bases). The CDR3 has 14 residues. Germline V lookup: CDR1 SGHTA, CDR2 FQGNSA. Trimming left V 2 bases short and J 3 bases short, with 10 bases between. The CDR3 region is CASSLRGKDTEAFF. CDR3 nucleotides: TGTGCCAGCAGCTTAAGGGGTAAGGACACTGAAGCTTTCTTT.

This clone occurred a few times. The chain links TRBV9 to TRBJ2-1; D is unresolved. V lost 0 bases, J lost 7 bases, and 5 bases lay in between. CDR1 and CDR2 (germline): SGDLS, YYNGEE. The CDR3 runs to 12 residues. As DNA, the CDR3 is TGTGCCAGCAGCGTAGAACAGAATGAGCAGTTCTTC. Protein product: CASSVEQNEQFF.